A selection of T cell receptor beta chains follows, all from one sample in a study of shared clonotypes between healthy human individuals. Using immunoSEQ multiplex PCR, the repertoire was profiled, and TCRdb retains in-frame clones only, with some absent. The data contain roughly 2,300,000 clones, around 90% of them singletons. What was sequenced was naive CD4+ T cells from PBMCs. All receptors come from a man between 18 and 35 years old in good health. Some clones in this sample may be carry-over from other donors' samples. The CDR3 runs from the conserved cysteine through the conserved F or W. The D gene is left open where the match is weak. The size of a clone is reported for some rows only, either as once, few or many, or as a class for expanded clones.

>TRBV28|.|.|TRBJ1-5
CASSRDQRGNQPQHF
TGTGCCAGCAGCCGAGACCAAAGGGGAAATCAGCCCCAGCATTTT
>TRBV6-6|few|.|TRBJ2-5
CASSPQETQYF
TGTGCCAGCAGCCCCCAAGAGACCCAGTACTTC
>TRBV19|.|.|TRBJ1-5
CASSTGTWSNQPQHF
TGTGCCAGTAGTACAGGAACCTGGAGCAATCAGCCCCAGCATTTT
>TRBV5-1|.|.|TRBJ1-4
CASSLAQGPSEKLFF
TGCGCCAGCAGCTTGGCACAGGGTCCTAGTGAAAAACTGTTTTTT
>TRBV2|.|TRBD2|TRBJ2-7
CASSGRLAGANEQYF
TGTGCCAGCAGTGGTAGACTAGCGGGAGCCAACGAGCAGTACTTC
>TRBV6-5|once|.|TRBJ1-1
CASSYGRNTEAFF
TGTGCCAGCAGTTACGGCAGAAACACTGAAGCTTTCTTT
>TRBV6-1|.|TRBD1|TRBJ2-1
CASNLDRGSYNEQFF
TGTGCCAGCAACCTCGACAGGGGCTCCTACAATGAGCAGTTCTTC
>TRBV25-1|.|TRBD1|TRBJ2-2
CASTHRTGANTGELFF
TGTGCCAGCACCCACCGGACAGGCGCGAACACCGGGGAGCTGTTTTTT
>TRBV5-1|.|TRBD1|TRBJ1-2
CASSFQSAGGYYGYTF
TGCGCCAGCAGCTTTCAGTCGGCAGGGGGGTACTATGGCTACACCTTC
>TRBV5-6|.|TRBD1|TRBJ1-6
CASSPRQGGSPLHF
TGTGCCAGCAGCCCTAGACAGGGAGGTTCACCCCTCCACTTT
>TRBV9|.|TRBD2|TRBJ2-2
CASSKTSDTGELFF
TGTGCCAGCAGCAAAACTAGCGACACCGGGGAGCTGTTTTTT
>TRBV11-2|.|.|TRBJ2-1
CASSLVGTPSSYNEQFF
TGTGCCAGCAGCTTAGTAGGGACCCCAAGCTCCTACAATGAGCAGTTCTTC
>TRBV2|.|.|TRBJ1-2
CASSEAGRGYTF
TGTGCCAGCAGTGAAGCGGGGAGGGGCTACACCTTC
>TRBV11-2|.|TRBD1|TRBJ1-2
CASSPNRGLWYGYTF
TGTGCCAGCAGCCCAAACAGGGGTCTTTGGTATGGCTACACCTTC
>TRBV5-4|.|.|TRBJ2-2
CASSSPLGGPTGELFF
TGTGCCAGCAGCTCCCCGTTGGGGGGGCCTACCGGGGAGCTGTTTTTT
>TRBV9|.|.|TRBJ2-5
CASSVGEETQYF
TGTGCCAGCAGCGTAGGGGAGGAGACCCAGTACTTC
>TRBV30|few|.|TRBJ1-5
CAWSVRGQPQHF
TGTGCCTGGAGTGTAAGAGGACAGCCCCAGCATTTT
>TRBV14|.|.|TRBJ2-7
CASSHLGGYEQYF
TGTGCCAGCAGCCACTTGGGGGGCTACGAGCAGTACTTC
>TRBV7-8|.|.|TRBJ1-1
CASSSGRDWDTEAFF
TGTGCCAGCAGCTCCGGGAGGGACTGGGACACTGAAGCTTTCTTT
>TRBV28|.|.|TRBJ1-5
CASRTPIPSSYSNQPQHF
TGTGCCAGCAGAACCCCAATACCCAGCTCCTATAGCAATCAGCCCCAGCATTTT
>TRBV28|once|TRBD2|TRBJ2-7
CASSLPRASGTREQYF
TGTGCCAGCAGTTTACCGAGGGCTAGCGGGACCCGCGAGCAGTACTTC
>TRBV11-2|.|.|TRBJ2-5
CASSKLGGVQGETQYF
TGTGCCAGCAGCAAACTAGGAGGCGTTCAGGGGGAGACCCAGTACTTC
>TRBV10-3|.|.|TRBJ1-1
CAISETSFTEAFF
TGTGCCATCAGTGAGACCAGTTTCACTGAAGCTTTCTTT
>TRBV5-1|.|.|TRBJ2-3
CASSSPRPGDTPYF
TGCGCCAGCAGCTCACCCCGACCCGGGGATACGCCGTATTTT
>TRBV25-1|.|TRBD1|TRBJ2-2
CASSDGRQGYTGELFF
TGTGCCAGCAGTGATGGGAGACAGGGGTACACCGGGGAGCTGTTTTTT
>TRBV7-3|once|.|TRBJ2-1
CASSLSSGLAYNEQFF
TGTGCCAGCAGCTTAAGCTCGGGACTGGCCTACAATGAGCAGTTCTTC
>TRBV6-6|.|TRBD1|TRBJ2-5
CASSYPPRGQETQYF
TGTGCCAGCAGTTACCCCCCCAGGGGGCAAGAGACCCAGTACTTC
>TRBV9|.|TRBD1|TRBJ2-7
CASSVDGTGLGEQYF
TGTGCCAGCAGCGTAGACGGGACAGGCCTAGGCGAGCAGTACTTC
>TRBV7-2|.|TRBD2|TRBJ2-1
CASSLAGANEQFF
TGTGCCAGCAGCTTGGCGGGAGCGAATGAGCAGTTCTTC
>TRBV27|.|.|TRBJ1-4
CASSLGLDEKLFF
TGTGCCAGCAGTCTCGGATTAGATGAAAAACTGTTTTTT
>TRBV28|.|.|TRBJ1-5
CAAFERGGQPQHF
TGTGCCGCATTCGAGAGGGGCGGTCAGCCCCAGCATTTT
>TRBV5-1|.|TRBD1|TRBJ2-2
CASSLGAGGETGELFF
TGCGCCAGCAGCTTGGGGGCAGGGGGCGAGACCGGGGAGCTGTTTTTT
>TRBV28|.|TRBD1|TRBJ2-7
CASSYRGGYEQYF
TGTGCCAGCAGTTACAGGGGTGGCTACGAGCAGTACTTC
>TRBV28|.|.|TRBJ2-3
CASSAPARGVAVTQYF
TGTGCCAGCAGCGCCCCTGCCCGTGGGGTAGCCGTTACGCAGTATTTT
>TRBV6-1|.|.|TRBJ1-2
CASSPRSWDYGYTF
TGTGCCAGCAGTCCCAGGTCGTGGGACTATGGCTACACCTTC
>TRBV28|once|TRBD2|TRBJ2-3
CASSLSGTRTDTQYF
TGTGCCAGCAGTTTAAGTGGGACTAGGACAGATACGCAGTATTTT
>TRBV7-2|.|TRBD2|TRBJ2-1
CASSLVAGAGGEQFF
TGTGCCAGCAGCTTAGTAGCGGGGGCGGGCGGTGAGCAGTTCTTC
>TRBV5-5|.|.|TRBJ2-3
CASSPHRDTQYF
TGTGCCAGCAGCCCCCACAGGGATACGCAGTATTTT
>TRBV6-6|once|TRBD1|TRBJ1-1
CASSYSIPGGGTFF
TGTGCCAGCAGTTACTCGATTCCAGGGGGCGGGACTTTCTTT
>TRBV5-1|.|TRBD2|TRBJ2-3
CASSLSAIAGGTDTQYF
TGCGCCAGCAGCTTGTCGGCTATAGCGGGAGGCACAGATACGCAGTATTTT
>TRBV7-2|.|TRBD2|TRBJ2-2
CASSLRGRDTGELFF
TGTGCCAGCAGCTTAAGAGGGAGGGACACCGGGGAGCTGTTTTTT
>TRBV6-1|.|.|TRBJ2-3
CASSAPGRTDTQYF
TGTGCCAGCAGTGCCCCGGGACGAACAGATACGCAGTATTTT
>TRBV9|.|.|TRBJ2-1
CASSRRGLQVYNEQFF
TGTGCCAGCAGCCGTAGGGGATTGCAGGTTTACAATGAGCAGTTCTTC
>TRBV2|.|TRBD2|TRBJ2-7
CASSEALAGGDEQYF
TGTGCCAGCAGTGAAGCCCTAGCGGGAGGAGACGAGCAGTACTTC
>TRBV28|.|.|TRBJ2-3
CASSPGTADTQYF
TGTGCCAGCAGCCCCGGGACCGCAGATACGCAGTATTTT
>TRBV7-2|.|TRBD2|TRBJ2-1
CASSSWIGRAGDEQFF
TGTGCCAGCAGCTCCTGGATCGGGAGGGCCGGGGATGAGCAGTTCTTC
>TRBV5-4|.|.|TRBJ2-1
CASSLGRLEQFF
TGTGCCAGCAGCTTGGGCAGACTTGAGCAGTTCTTC
>TRBV10-3|.|.|TRBJ2-6
CAIKRDTGANVLTF
TGTGCCATCAAAAGGGACACTGGGGCCAACGTCCTGACTTTC
>TRBV5-8|.|.|TRBJ2-7
CASSRLGYEQYF
TGTGCCAGCAGCCGTCTGGGTTACGAGCAGTACTTC
>TRBV19|.|.|TRBJ1-4
CASSILRNEKLFF
TGTGCCAGTAGTATTCTGAGGAATGAAAAACTGTTTTTT